Following are 22 T cell receptor beta chains from one sample sequenced in a study of T cell changes during pregnancy in multiple sclerosis. Sequencing used immunoSEQ multiplex PCR; TCRdb keeps in-frame clones, though not all of them. The sample holds approximately 70,000 clones, just over 90% seen once. The sample here was peripheral blood, taken in the third trimester of pregnancy. The receptors derive from a female donor with multiple sclerosis, enrolled in a pregnancy study.

Here the CDR3 reads CASSSTLAGGFVDTQYF. The CDR3 DNA sequence: TGTGCCAGCAGTTCGACCCTAGCGGGAGGGTTTGTAGATACGCAGTATTTT. The V gene is TRBV28, the J gene TRBJ2-3; TRBD2 matches 12 bases. Germline trimming cut 4 bases from V and 5 bases from J; bases unmatched to any gene: 10. CDR1 is MDHEN and CDR2 is SYDVKM in the germline V gene. The CDR3 covers 17 residues.

J is TRBJ2-3 and V is TRBV19; 7 positions agree with TRBD1. The V and J ends lost 10 bases and 4 bases, in that order; junction bases with no gene match: 11. The V gene's germline CDR1 is LNHDA and CDR2 SQIVND (reference sequence). The CDR3 is 14 residues long. For the CDR3, the DNA is TGTGCCACCTCAGACAGGGTGGGGGCAGATACGCAGTATTTT. This encodes CATSDRVGADTQYF. The variable domain in full, completed from reference TRBV19 and TRBJ2-3, reads DGGITQSPKYLFRKEGQNVTLSCEQNLNHDAMYWYRQDPGQGLRLIYYSQIVNDFQKGDIAEGYSVSREKKESFPLTVTSAQKNPTAFYLCATSDRVGADTQYFGPGTRLTVL.

V is TRBV29-1 and J is TRBJ1-5; a possible D gene is TRBD1 (5 bases). This CDR3 spans 13 amino acids. Germline CDR1 SQVTM, CDR2 ANQGSEA. V was cut by 1 base and J by 4 bases, with 8 bases left in between. The CDR3, as DNA: TGCAGCGTTGAAGGGCAGGGTAATCAGCCCCAGCATTTT. Translation gives CSVEGQGNQPQHF.

V is TRBV9 and J is TRBJ2-7; perhaps TRBD1 as D (5 bases). Trimming cost V 0 bases and J 7 bases, with 11 bases left between them. The V gene's germline CDR1 is SGDLS and CDR2 YYNGEE. The CDR3 is made up of 13 amino acids. CDR3 loop: CASSVGGHAEQYF. The CDR3 region has the DNA TGTGCCAGCAGCGTAGGAGGACACGCTGAGCAGTACTTC.

The J gene is TRBJ1-4, the V gene TRBV5-1, with D possibly matching TRBD1 (5 bases). The CDR3 spans 14 residues. Trimming shortened V by 4 bases and J by 5 bases, and 12 bases separated the two germline ends. The germline V gene has CDR1 SGHRS and CDR2 YFSETQ. The DNA of the CDR3 is TGCGCCAGCAGCCCCGACAGCCGGAATGAAAAACTGTTTTTT. Protein: CASSPDSRNEKLFF.

For the CDR3, the DNA is TGTGCCAGCTCACCCCGGGGGGGTACGAACCAAGAGACCCAGTACTTC. Its protein product is CASSPRGGTNQETQYF. The chain employs TRBV18 and TRBJ2-5, with 8 nucleotides matching TRBD2. The CDR3 has 16 amino acids. CDR1 and CDR2 (germline): KGHSH, LQKENI. Germline trimming cut 3 bases from V and 0 bases from J; bases unmatched to any gene: 6.

This clone came up once. This sequence joins TRBV19 and TRBJ2-3, with 15 positions matching TRBD2. Looked up from germline, CDR1 is LNHDA and CDR2 is SQIVND (reference sequence). V dropped 3 bases and J dropped 5; count of bases not matched to a gene: 3. CDR3 length: 16 amino acids. CDR3 sequence: CASSMRGLAGGDTQYF. Written as DNA, the CDR3 is TGTGCCAGTAGTATGCGGGGACTAGCGGGAGGAGATACGCAGTATTTT.

The J gene is TRBJ2-3, the V gene TRBV9; D call uncertain. Trimming took off 0 bases at V and 0 bases at J, with 8 bases between the two ends. The germline V gene encodes CDR1 SGDLS and CDR2 YYNGEE. CDR3 length: 15 amino acids. The CDR3 is CASSVGGPSTDTQYF. CDR3 in DNA: TGTGCCAGCAGCGTAGGCGGCCCTAGCACAGATACGCAGTATTTT. Together with reference TRBV9 and TRBJ2-3, the CDR3 gives the full variable domain: DSGVTQTPKHLITATGQRVTLRCSPRSGDLSVYWYQQSLDQGLQFLIQYYNGEERAKGNILERFSAQQFPDLHSELNLSSLELGDSALYFCASSVGGPSTDTQYFGPGTRLTVL.

Only a few counts were recorded for this clone. The chain uses TRBV6-1 and TRBJ2-3; TRBD2 agrees at 10 bases. The CDR3 is 15 amino acids. V gave up 2 bases and J gave up 2 bases; unmatched junction bases: 1. CDR1 is MNHNS, CDR2 SASEGT, per germline. The CDR3 region has the DNA TGTGCCAGCAGTGAACTAGCGGGAGCCACAGATACGCAGTATTTT. The encoded protein is CASSELAGATDTQYF.

This chain connects TRBV30 to TRBJ2-3; 10 positions agree with TRBD2. V was clipped by 0 bases and J by 4 bases; unmatched bases: 7. The CDR3 totals 16 residues. Germline CDR1 reads GTSNPN; CDR2 reads SVGIG (reference sequence). CDR3 nucleotides: TGTGCCTGGAGTGTAGGATTAGCGGGAGGTCCAGATACGCAGTATTTT. This translates into CAWSVGLAGGPDTQYF.

The chain is built from TRBV9 and TRBJ2-7; D not certain. The V end lost 0 bases, the J end lost 2 bases, and 12 bases lay between the germline ends. CDR1 SGDLS and CDR2 YYNGEE come from the germline V gene. The CDR3 totals 15 residues. CDR3 amino acids: CASSVANSPTYEQYF. CDR3 nucleotides: TGTGCCAGCAGCGTAGCCAACAGCCCTACCTACGAGCAGTACTTC.

This clone was recorded once. The CDR3 region is CASSPRTSGPQETQYF. The CDR3 DNA reads TGTGCCAGCAGCCCTCGGACTAGCGGCCCTCAAGAGACCCAGTACTTC. The V gene is TRBV13, the J gene TRBJ2-5, with 10 bases matching TRBD2. Trimming took 5 bases from V and 2 from J; bases not matched to a gene: 8. The CDR3 runs 16 residues. Germline V lookup: CDR1 PRHDT, CDR2 FYEKMQ (reference sequence).

J is TRBJ2-2 and V is TRBV30; 10 bases align to TRBD2. V shed 0 bases and J 7 bases; nucleotides not matched to a gene: 8. The germline CDR1 and CDR2 sequences are GTSNPN and SVGIG (reference sequence). This CDR3 is 16 amino acids long. The CDR3 bases are TGTGCCTGGAGTGTACGCACTAGCGGGAACGGCGGGGAGCTGTTTTTT. The encoded protein is CAWSVRTSGNGGELFF.

The genes are TRBV27 and TRBJ2-1; D might be TRBD2 (6 bases). The CDR3 has 16 residues. The V end was cut by 3 bases, the J end by 2 bases, with 14 bases between. CDR1 and CDR2 (germline): MNHEY, SMNVEV (reference sequence). CDR3 sequence reads: CASSFSPASAYNEQFF. DNA for the CDR3: TGTGCCAGCAGTTTTTCCCCGGCTAGCGCCTACAATGAGCAGTTCTTC.

The J gene is TRBJ2-7, the V gene TRBV27, with D perhaps TRBD1 (6 bases). CDR1 is MNHEY, CDR2 SMNVEV, per germline (reference sequence). V dropped 1 base and J dropped 2 bases, with 15 bases sitting between them. This CDR3 spans 16 amino acids. The CDR3 DNA sequence: TGTGCCAGCAGTTTATTAAGAGGACAGCTTACCTACGAGCAGTACTTC. This gives the protein CASSLLRGQLTYEQYF.

The chain combines TRBV7-2 with TRBJ2-7, with D unclear. Trimming pared 5 bases from V and 7 bases from J, leaving 15 bases between. Germline assignment: CDR1 SGHTA and CDR2 FQGNSA. The CDR3 sequence is 13 residues long. Here the CDR3 DNA reads TGTGCCAGCAGCCCCGAAATAATCGGGGAGCAGTACTTC. It specifies CASSPEIIGEQYF.

The chain links TRBV28 to TRBJ2-7; 7 nucleotides agree with TRBD1. CDR1 and CDR2 (germline): MDHEN, SYDVKM. The CDR3 covers 14 residues. Trimming removed 5 bases from V and 6 bases from J; junction bases left unmatched: 10. CDR3 region: CASSPSLQGLEQYF. The DNA of the CDR3 is TGTGCCAGCAGTCCATCTTTACAGGGGCTCGAGCAGTACTTC. The full variable domain, rest sourced from reference TRBV28 and TRBJ2-7, is DVKVTQSSRYLVKRTGEKVFLECVQDMDHENMFWYRQDPGLGLRLIYFSYDVKMKEKGDIPEGYSVSREKKERFSLILESASTNQTSMYLCASSPSLQGLEQYFGPGTRLTVT.

The rearrangement uses TRBV13 and TRBJ2-2; perhaps TRBD2 as D (6 bases). The V gene lost 5 bases and the J gene lost 6 bases, with 16 bases spanning the gap. The CDR3 is made up of 15 amino acids. CDR1 is PRHDT, CDR2 FYEKMQ, per germline (reference sequence). Here the CDR3 DNA reads TGTGCCAGCAGCGGCGGAGGGAGAGGGGCCGGGGAGCTGTTTTTT. Translated: CASSGGGRGAGELFF.

This chain links TRBV6-5 with TRBJ1-6, with a weak D call TRBD1 (6 bases). Per germline, CDR1 MNHEY and CDR2 SVGAGI. This CDR3 has 16 residues. The V gene lost 4 bases and the J gene lost 2 bases, with 12 bases spanning the gap. CDR3 nucleotide sequence: TGTGCCAGCAGTTCCCCCAGGGGAGCCTATAATTCACCCCTCCACTTT. Its protein product is CASSSPRGAYNSPLHF.

V is TRBV21-1 and J is TRBJ2-2; TRBD1 is taken as the D call from the table, unchecked against the DNA. TRBV21-1 is labeled a pseudogene. The CDR3 sequence is 15 residues long. The CDR3, as DNA: TGTGCCATACGTCTCCCAGGCCGTTACACCGGGGAGCTGTTTTTT. It is translated as CAIRLPGRYTGELFF.

The chain joins TRBV18 to TRBJ1-1, with 9 bases that match TRBD1. Germline loops: CDR1 KGHSH, CDR2 LQKENI. This CDR3 has 15 residues. With 2 bases clipped from V and 3 bases from J, the junction kept 4 bases outside the gene matches. Here the CDR3 DNA reads TGTGCCAGCTCACCAGAACAGGGGGCGCACACTGAAGCTTTCTTT. Protein: CASSPEQGAHTEAFF.

This clone was seen once. The rearrangement links TRBV2 to TRBJ1-1; 10 positions agree with TRBD1. This CDR3 comprises 14 residues. From germline, CDR1 is SNHLY and CDR2 FYNNEI. V shed 5 bases and J 10 bases; nucleotides not matched to a gene: 10. CDR3 DNA sequence: TGTGCCAGCAGTTCTCGGACAGGGGGATCCCCAGCTTTCTTT. This gives the protein CASSSRTGGSPAFF.